Included here is one T cell receptor (beta chain) sequence, with context. What it recognizes is unknown. Isolated RNA was reverse transcribed in full, so expressed TCRB transcripts were sequenced. TCRdb keeps only in-frame clones here, not all; method: immunoSEQ multiplex PCR. The table includes approximately 44,000 clones, about 51% detected once. This entry comes from a study of beta chain features in type 1 diabetes. Study conclusions and caveats: Cells that show high TCR expression could be over-represented by cDNA sequencing. Equally in patients and controls, shorter templates might have been favored by PCR.

V was clipped by 3 bases and J by 8 bases, with 19 bases between them. CDR3 length: 14 residues. Germline CDR1 and CDR2: GTSNPN and SVGIG (reference sequence). The material sequenced was Tregs from blood. The receptor comes from a woman aged 18-29 years in good health. This chain joins TRBV30 and TRBJ1-2; D is undetermined. CDR3 loop: CAWRGLSPGNGYTF. For the CDR3, the DNA is TGTGCCTGGAGAGGCCTGAGCCCGGGGAACGGCTACACCTTC.